This T cell receptor (beta chain) was identified during a study of T cell changes during pregnancy in multiple sclerosis (dated by TCRdb to the late 2010s). For the study in its entirety: In women with multiple sclerosis, the researchers looked at how the T cell repertoire shifted as pregnancy progressed.

Germline trimming: 2 bases from V, 3 bases from J; junction bases outside gene matches: 4. CDR1 SGHDT and CDR2 YYEEEE are derived from the germline V gene. The cysteine opens and the phenylalanine closes a CDR3 of 15 amino acids. The read is trimmed to its CDR3 DNA, 45 bases read in frame from base 1. As for this clone: Its recognized antigen is unknown. Qualities for individual bases were not recorded, and no much larger clone is one base off.

The method was the immunoSEQ multiplex PCR assay. TCRdb's version of the immuneACCESS table is confined to in-frame rearrangements and falls short of the full clone set. An unresolved V gene accounts for under half of the shortfall where checked; the remainder is of unknown origin. Within this sample are just under 65,000 clones, with 91% of them counted one time only. The biggest ten clones account for about 2.2% of the sample. The receptor's source is a female donor in good health, enrolled as a control in a pregnancy study. The chain is made from TRBV5-6 and TRBJ1-5, and TRBD1 matches 8 of the central bases. The source was peripheral blood, collected in the third trimester of pregnancy. The CDR3 protein sequence reads: CASSLQGGYNQPQHF. The DNA reads TGTGCCAGCAGCTTACAGGGGGGGTACAATCAGCCCCAGCATTTT.